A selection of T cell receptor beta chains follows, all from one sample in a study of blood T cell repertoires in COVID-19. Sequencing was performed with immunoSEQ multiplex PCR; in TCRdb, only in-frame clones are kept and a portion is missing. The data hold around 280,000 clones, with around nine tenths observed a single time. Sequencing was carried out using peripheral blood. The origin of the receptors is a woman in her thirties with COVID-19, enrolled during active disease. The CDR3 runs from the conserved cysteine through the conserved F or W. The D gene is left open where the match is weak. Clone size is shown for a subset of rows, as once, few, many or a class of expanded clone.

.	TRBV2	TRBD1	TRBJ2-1	TGTGCCAGCAGGAAAGACAGGGTAACCTACAATGAGCAGTTCTTC	CASRKDRVTYNEQFF
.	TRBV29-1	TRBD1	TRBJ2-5	TGCAGCGTCGAGGACAGGGGAGAGACCCAGTACTTC	CSVEDRGETQYF
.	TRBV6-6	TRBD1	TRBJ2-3	TGTGCCAGCAGGACAGGGGGCGGGCAAATTGGGGCGCAGTATTTT	CASRTGGGQIGAQYF
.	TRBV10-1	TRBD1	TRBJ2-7	TGCGCCAGCCAAGGGACAGACTCCTACGAGCAGTACTTC	CASQGTDSYEQYF
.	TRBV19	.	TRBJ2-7	TGTGCCAGTAGTATAGGGACAAGAAGCACCTACGAGCAGTACTTC	CASSIGTRSTYEQYF
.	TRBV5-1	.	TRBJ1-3	TGCGCCAGCAGCTTAACCAGGGCGTCTGGAAACACCATATATTTT	CASSLTRASGNTIYF
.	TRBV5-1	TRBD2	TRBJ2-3	TGCGCCAGCAGCTCGGGACTAGCGGCGACGCACACAGATACGCAGTATTTT	CASSSGLAATHTDTQYF
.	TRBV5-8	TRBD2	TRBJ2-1	TGTGCCAGCAGCTCCGGGACTAGCGCTTACAATGAGCAGTTCTTC	CASSSGTSAYNEQFF
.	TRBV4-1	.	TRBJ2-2	TGCGCCAGCAGCCAAGAGGGGGCCGCCACCGGGGAGCTGTTTTTT	CASSQEGAATGELFF
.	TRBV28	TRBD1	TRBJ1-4	TGTGCCAGCAGTTCCCGGGACAGACCTAATGAAAAACTGTTTTTT	CASSSRDRPNEKLFF
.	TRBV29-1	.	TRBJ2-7	TGCAGCGTTGGTCAGACCTACGAGCAGTACTTC	CSVGQTYEQYF
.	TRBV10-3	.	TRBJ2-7	TGTGCCTCCGCCGCTAGTGGGTACGAGCAGTACTTC	CASAASGYEQYF
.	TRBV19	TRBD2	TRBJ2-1	TGTGCCAGTAGCCAACTACGCACTAGCGGGAGGTACAATGAGCAGTTCTTC	CASSQLRTSGRYNEQFF
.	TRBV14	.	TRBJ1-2	TGTGCCAGCAGCCAACAGGGGCACTATGGCTACACCTTC	CASSQQGHYGYTF
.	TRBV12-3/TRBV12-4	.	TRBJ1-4	TGTGCCAGCAGTTTTGGTGGAGGCGAAAAACTGTTTTTT	CASSFGGGEKLFF
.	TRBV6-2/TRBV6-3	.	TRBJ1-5	TGTGCCAGCAGTTCGCCCGGAGGGTATAGCAATCAGCCCCAGCATTTT	CASSSPGGYSNQPQHF
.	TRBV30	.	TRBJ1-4	TGTGCCGGTACAGGGTTGTCAAATGAAAAACTGTTTTTT	CAGTGLSNEKLFF
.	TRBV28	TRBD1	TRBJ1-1	TGTGCCAGCCCACCTCCCACAGGGGGAGGTGGGAACACTGAAGCTTTCTTT	CASPPPTGGGGNTEAFF
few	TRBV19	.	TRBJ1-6	TGTGCCAGTAACAACCCCGGGGGGTCACCCCTCCACTTT	CASNNPGGSPLHF
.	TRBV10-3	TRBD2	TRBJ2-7	TGTGCCATCAGTGATCCGGGAGGGGGCTCCTACGAGCAGTACTTC	CAISDPGGGSYEQYF
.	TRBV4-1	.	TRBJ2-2	TGCGCCAGCAGCCAGTGGGCCTCAGGGGTTAACACCGGGGAGCTGTTTTTT	CASSQWASGVNTGELFF
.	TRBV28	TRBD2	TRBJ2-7	TGTGCCAGCAGTCCTAGCGGGAGGGTATACGAGCAGTACTTC	CASSPSGRVYEQYF
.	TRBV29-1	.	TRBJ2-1	TGCAGCGTTGAAGAAGGGCTAGCTGGGCTCAATGAGCAGTTCTTC	CSVEEGLAGLNEQFF